This note documents a single T cell receptor beta chain sequence. The antigen remains unidentified. Other DNA sequences in this specimen translate into the identical CDR3. In the sorted-subset replicate PCRs, approximately 200 ng DNA, 25,000 to 30,000 T cell genomes, was used. Sequencing was performed with immunoSEQ multiplex PCR; in TCRdb, only in-frame clones are kept and a portion is missing. Found here are around 1.5 million clones, around 98% of them singletons; the top ten hold 0.4% to 0.55%. The sample originates from a study of shared clonotypes between healthy human individuals. Germline V gene sequence: CDR1 LNHNV, CDR2 YYDKDF (reference sequence). The CDR3 totals 12 residues. V dropped 3 bases and J dropped 5 bases, with 4 bases sitting between them. Study-wide findings and caveats: For sorted subsets, rarefaction showed incomplete sequencing despite large depth. Sampling covered blood only; tissue repertoires likely differ.

Naive CD45RA+ and memory CD45RA-negative subsets were split from CD4+ cells. This TCR derives from a man aged 25 to 40 in good health. This rearrangement joins TRBV15 to TRBJ1-4, with D unresolved. Sequencing was performed on naive CD4+ T cells sorted from blood. Indicated subset: CD45RA+ positively selected. CDR3 region: CATSRANEKLFF. The CDR3 DNA follows: TGTGCCACCAGCAGGGCCAATGAAAAACTGTTTTTT.